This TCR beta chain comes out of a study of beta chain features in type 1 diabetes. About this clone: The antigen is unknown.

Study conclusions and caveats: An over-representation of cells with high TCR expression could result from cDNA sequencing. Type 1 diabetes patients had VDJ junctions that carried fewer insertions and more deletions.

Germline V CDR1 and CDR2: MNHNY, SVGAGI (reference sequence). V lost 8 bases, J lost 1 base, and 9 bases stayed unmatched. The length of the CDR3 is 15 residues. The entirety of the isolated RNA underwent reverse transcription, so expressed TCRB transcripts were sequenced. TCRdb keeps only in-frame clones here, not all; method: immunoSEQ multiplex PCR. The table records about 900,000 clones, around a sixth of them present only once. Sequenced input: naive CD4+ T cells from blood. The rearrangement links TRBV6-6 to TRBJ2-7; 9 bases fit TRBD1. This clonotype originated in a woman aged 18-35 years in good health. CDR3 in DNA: TGTGCCAGCGGAGAGGGGGGGACAGGGTCCTACGAGCAGTACTTC. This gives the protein CASGEGGTGSYEQYF.